These T cell receptor beta chains were read from a single sample in a study of shared clonotypes between healthy human individuals. Sequenced by immunoSEQ multiplex PCR; TCRdb stores in-frame clones only, minus some. The top ten clones hold around 0.38% of a sample with fewer than 1.8 million clones, less than 99% of them seen once. The source material was naive CD4+ T cells sorted from blood. These receptor sequences come from a man in his thirties or forties in good health. Both conserved end residues are part of each CDR3. A D gene is named only where the DNA matches it firmly.

V,J,D,CDR3,DNA
TRBV6-4,TRBJ2-7,-,CASTSPLGRPCYEQYF,TGTGCCAGCACCAGCCCCCTAGGCCGACCTTGCTACGAGCAGTACTTC
TRBV6-5,TRBJ1-1,-,CASLSTGGIAFF,TGTGCCAGCTTATCGACGGGAGGTATCGCTTTCTTT
TRBV2,TRBJ2-7,TRBD1,CASTGQGTPYEQYF,TGTGCCAGCACCGGACAGGGGACCCCCTACGAGCAGTACTTC
TRBV10-2,TRBJ2-6,-,CASKGAPGANVLTF,TGCGCCAGCAAAGGGGCGCCCGGGGCCAACGTCCTGACTTTC
TRBV5-1,TRBJ2-7,TRBD2,CASSTGLAGGLDEQYF,TGCGCCAGCAGCACCGGACTAGCGGGAGGTCTCGACGAGCAGTACTTC
TRBV6-5,TRBJ1-4,-,CASSYRGFHEKLFF,TGTGCCAGCAGTTATCGAGGGTTTCATGAAAAACTGTTTTTT
TRBV4-3,TRBJ2-3,-,CASSQAIQGTDTQYF,TGCGCCAGCAGCCAAGCGATTCAGGGGACAGATACGCAGTATTTT
TRBV29-1,TRBJ2-1,TRBD2,CSAGTSPFEQFF,TGCAGCGCCGGGACTAGCCCTTTTGAGCAGTTCTTC
TRBV10-3,TRBJ2-3,-,CAIRGPTTDTQYF,TGTGCCATCAGGGGCCCCACAACAGATACGCAGTATTTT
TRBV2,TRBJ1-5,-,CASRKTGVNQPQHF,TGTGCCAGCAGGAAGACCGGCGTCAATCAGCCCCAGCATTTT
TRBV28,TRBJ1-1,-,CASHEGGNTEAFF,TGTGCCAGTCATGAGGGAGGAAACACTGAAGCTTTCTTT
TRBV29-1,TRBJ1-2,-,CSVEARTDSMVYTF,TGCAGCGTTGAAGCCAGGACTGATTCTATGGTCTACACCTTC
TRBV5-1,TRBJ2-4,TRBD1,CASSDGTGVAKNIQYF,TGCGCCAGCAGTGACGGGACAGGGGTAGCCAAAAACATTCAGTACTTC
TRBV5-4,TRBJ2-2,-,CASTWGGRGAGELFF,TGTGCCAGCACCTGGGGGGGGCGCGGGGCCGGGGAGCTGTTTTTT
TRBV29-1,TRBJ2-1,-,CSGGLSSYNEQFF,TGCAGCGGCGGACTTAGCTCCTACAATGAGCAGTTCTTC
TRBV9,TRBJ2-1,-,CASSPVFRSYNEQFF,TGTGCCAGCAGCCCCGTCTTCCGCTCCTACAATGAGCAGTTCTTC
TRBV11-3,TRBJ1-5,-,CASTGQIKPPSNQPQHF,TGTGCCAGCACCGGACAGATCAAACCACCTAGCAATCAGCCCCAGCATTTT
TRBV7-5,TRBJ2-5,-,CARSLAASGRAPQYF,TGTGCCAGAAGCTTAGCGGCTAGCGGGAGGGCCCCCCAGTACTTC
TRBV27,TRBJ2-2,-,CASSFAGRNTGELFF,TGTGCCAGCAGTTTCGCGGGAAGGAACACCGGGGAGCTGTTTTTT
TRBV6-5,TRBJ2-2,-,CASRRPGGTGELFF,TGTGCCAGCAGAAGACCTGGTGGCACCGGGGAGCTGTTTTTT
TRBV10-2,TRBJ2-2,-,CASSTSGATGELFF,TGCGCCAGCAGTACTTCAGGGGCCACCGGGGAGCTGTTTTTT
TRBV5-1,TRBJ2-1,TRBD2,CASSFPSGSSYNEQFF,TGCGCCAGCAGCTTCCCTAGCGGGAGCTCCTACAATGAGCAGTTCTTC
TRBV28,TRBJ2-6,-,CASKFIRSGANVLTF,TGTGCCAGCAAGTTCATTCGCTCTGGGGCCAACGTCCTGACTTTC
TRBV27,TRBJ2-3,-,CASSLLGSESTDTQYF,TGTGCCAGCAGTTTACTTGGGAGCGAAAGCACAGATACGCAGTATTTT
TRBV9,TRBJ2-3,-,CASSSSTDTQYF,TGTGCCAGCAGCTCTAGTACAGATACGCAGTATTTT
TRBV28,TRBJ2-2,-,CASSPLPGELFF,TGTGCCAGCAGCCCTTTACCCGGGGAGCTGTTTTTT
TRBV29-1,TRBJ1-2,TRBD1,CSARTGSYGYTF,TGCAGCGCCCGGACAGGGAGCTATGGCTACACCTTC
TRBV9,TRBJ2-5,-,CASSVDGRWGVDETQYF,TGTGCCAGCAGCGTAGATGGCAGGTGGGGTGTGGATGAGACCCAGTACTTC
TRBV12-2,TRBJ2-7,-,CASRSTGERPYEQYF,TGTGCAAGTCGCTCAACAGGGGAAAGACCCTACGAGCAGTACTTC
TRBV27,TRBJ1-1,-,CASRQYANTEAFF,TGTGCCAGCAGACAGTACGCGAACACTGAAGCTTTCTTT
TRBV30,TRBJ1-5,-,CAWSVGGNQPQHF,TGTGCCTGGAGTGTAGGGGGCAATCAGCCCCAGCATTTT